This T cell receptor (beta chain) was captured in a study of blood T cell repertoires in COVID-19. Generated by immunoSEQ multiplex PCR, the TCRdb table keeps only in-frame clones and is missing some. The sample carries fewer than 250,000 clones, around 80% recorded once. This CDR3 region has 15 residues. Per the germline V gene, CDR1 is SGHVS and CDR2 is FNYEAQ. Germline trimming cut 3 bases from V and 3 bases from J; bases unmatched to any gene: 2. Sequences were obtained from peripheral blood. V is TRBV7-6 and J is TRBJ2-1; 10 positions match TRBD2. The TCR sequence derives from an older woman with COVID-19, enrolled during active disease. The CDR3: CASSFSGGSYNEQFF. The CDR3 nucleotides read TGTGCCAGCAGCTTTAGCGGGGGGAGCTACAATGAGCAGTTCTTC.